This is a list of T cell receptor beta chains from one sample in a study of cytomegalovirus exposure and HLA in healthy donors. TCRdb keeps only in-frame clones here, not all; method: immunoSEQ multiplex PCR. The sample includes about 200,000 clones, approximately 85% seen only once; the top ten take about 2%. Specimen: PBMCs. These receptors came from a woman between 45 and 65 years old in good health and CMV-seronegative. The CDR3 runs from the conserved cysteine through the conserved F or W. A D gene is named only where the DNA matches it firmly. Expanded clones get a size class; other rows say once, few or many, or leave the size out.

clone_size,j_call,d_call,v_call,cdr3_aa,cdr3_nt
.,TRBJ1-1,.,TRBV29-1,CRGGGQNTEAFF,TGCCGTGGTGGGGGACAGAACACTGAAGCTTTCTTT
.,TRBJ2-1,TRBD2,TRBV4-1,CASSQEGLATVPSYNEQFF,TGCGCCAGCAGCCAAGAGGGACTAGCGACTGTCCCCTCCTACAATGAGCAGTTCTTC
.,TRBJ2-1,.,TRBV28,CASSFIQGAGRYNEQFF,TGTGCCAGCAGTTTCATACAGGGAGCGGGGCGCTACAATGAGCAGTTCTTC
few,TRBJ1-5,TRBD1,TRBV30,CAWDRGNQPQHF,TGTGCCTGGGACAGGGGCAATCAGCCCCAGCATTTT
.,TRBJ2-7,.,TRBV7-9,CASSSVLRPLGEQYF,TGTGCCAGCAGCAGCGTCCTTAGGCCCCTTGGCGAGCAGTACTTC
.,TRBJ2-4,TRBD1,TRBV4-1,CASSQGTGGIQYF,TGCGCCAGCAGCCAAGGAACAGGGGGCATTCAGTACTTC
once,TRBJ2-3,.,TRBV7-9,CSSSKASDTQYF,TGTTCCAGCAGCAAAGCTTCGGATACGCAGTATTTT
.,TRBJ2-7,TRBD2,TRBV7-2,CASSLGLAQIYEQYF,TGTGCCAGCAGCTTAGGACTAGCGCAAATCTACGAGCAGTACTTC
.,TRBJ2-7,.,TRBV19,CATGQSYEQYF,TGTGCCACCGGACAGTCCTACGAGCAGTACTTC
.,TRBJ2-7,TRBD2,TRBV27,CASRLAGLLYF,TGTGCCAGCAGACTAGCGGGATTACTGTACTTC
.,TRBJ2-1,TRBD1,TRBV10-1,CASSRTGGGEQFF,TGCGCCAGCAGCCGGACAGGGGGCGGTGAGCAGTTCTTC
.,TRBJ2-7,TRBD2,TRBV4-1,CASSQGLAATYEQYF,TGCGCCAGCAGCCAGGGACTAGCGGCTACCTACGAGCAGTACTTC
.,TRBJ2-3,TRBD2,TRBV5-6,CASSFGTRLTDTQYF,TGTGCCAGCAGCTTCGGGACTAGGCTCACAGATACGCAGTATTTT
.,TRBJ2-1,TRBD2,TRBV2,CASSEEASGQLEELDEQFF,TGTGCCAGCAGTGAAGAGGCTAGCGGCCAACTGGAGGAGCTAGATGAGCAGTTCTTC
.,TRBJ1-2,TRBD1,TRBV6-1,CASSEMDRAGGYTF,TGTGCCAGCAGTGAAATGGACAGGGCGGGCGGCTACACCTTC
.,TRBJ1-2,.,TRBV7-9,CASSLLQSYGYTF,TGTGCCAGCAGCTTACTACAGTCCTATGGCTACACCTTC
.,TRBJ2-7,TRBD1,TRBV5-8,CASSLGGQGSHEQYF,TGTGCCAGCAGCTTGGGGGGACAGGGATCCCACGAGCAGTACTTC